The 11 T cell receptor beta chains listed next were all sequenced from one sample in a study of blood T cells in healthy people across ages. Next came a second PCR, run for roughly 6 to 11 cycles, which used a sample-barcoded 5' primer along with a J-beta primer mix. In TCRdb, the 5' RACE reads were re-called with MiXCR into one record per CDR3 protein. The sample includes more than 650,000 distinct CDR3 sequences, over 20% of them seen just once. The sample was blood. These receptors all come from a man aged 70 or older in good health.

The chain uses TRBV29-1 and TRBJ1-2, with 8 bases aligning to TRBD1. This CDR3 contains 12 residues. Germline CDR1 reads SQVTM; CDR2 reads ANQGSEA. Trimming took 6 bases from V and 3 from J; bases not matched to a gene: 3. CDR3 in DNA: TGCAGCGTAAAACAGGGGGACTATGGCTACACCTTC. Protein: CSVKQGDYGYTF. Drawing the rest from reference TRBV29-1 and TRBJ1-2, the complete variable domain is SAVISQKPSRDICQRGTSLTIQCQVDSQVTMMFWYRQQPGQSLTLIATANQGSEATYESGFVIDKFPISRPNLTFSTLTVSNMSPEDSSIYLCSVKQGDYGYTFGSGTRLTVV.

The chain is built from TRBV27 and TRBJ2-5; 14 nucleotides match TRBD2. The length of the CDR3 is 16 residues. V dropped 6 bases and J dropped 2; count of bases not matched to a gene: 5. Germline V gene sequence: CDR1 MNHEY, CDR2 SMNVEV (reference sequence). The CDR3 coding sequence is TGTGCCAGCAGCCGCGGACTAGCGGGGGGTCAAGAGACCCAGTACTTC. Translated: CASSRGLAGGQETQYF.

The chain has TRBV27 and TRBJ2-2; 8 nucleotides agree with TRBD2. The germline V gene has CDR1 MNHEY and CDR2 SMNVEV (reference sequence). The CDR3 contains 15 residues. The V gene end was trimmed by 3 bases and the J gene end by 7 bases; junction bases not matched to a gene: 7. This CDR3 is CASSFSGDGFGELFF. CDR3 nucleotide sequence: TGTGCCAGCAGTTTTAGCGGGGACGGCTTCGGGGAGCTGTTTTTT.

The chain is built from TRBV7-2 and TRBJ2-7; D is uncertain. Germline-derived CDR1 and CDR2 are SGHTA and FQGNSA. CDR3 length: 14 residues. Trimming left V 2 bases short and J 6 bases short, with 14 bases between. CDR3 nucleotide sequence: TGTGCCAGCAGCTTAACACTCCTGAACGGCGAGCAGTACGTC. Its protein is CASSLTLLNGEQYV.

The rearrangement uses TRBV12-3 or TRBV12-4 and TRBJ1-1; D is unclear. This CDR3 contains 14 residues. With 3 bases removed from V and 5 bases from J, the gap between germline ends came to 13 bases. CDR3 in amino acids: CASSFTFESTEAFF. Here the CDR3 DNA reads TGTGCCAGCAGTTTCACCTTCGAATCTACTGAAGCTTTCTTT.

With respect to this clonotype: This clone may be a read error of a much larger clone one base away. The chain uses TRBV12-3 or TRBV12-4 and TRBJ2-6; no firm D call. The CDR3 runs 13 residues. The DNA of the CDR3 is TGTGCCGGCAGCCAATATGGGGCCAACGTCCTGACTTTC. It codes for CAGSQYGANVLTF.

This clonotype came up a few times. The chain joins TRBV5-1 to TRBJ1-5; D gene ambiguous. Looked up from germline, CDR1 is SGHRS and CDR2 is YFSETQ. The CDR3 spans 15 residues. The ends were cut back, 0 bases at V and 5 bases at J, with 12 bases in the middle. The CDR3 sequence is CASSLVPGDYQPQHF. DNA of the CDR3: TGCGCCAGCAGCTTGGTGCCAGGAGACTATCAGCCCCAGCATTTT.

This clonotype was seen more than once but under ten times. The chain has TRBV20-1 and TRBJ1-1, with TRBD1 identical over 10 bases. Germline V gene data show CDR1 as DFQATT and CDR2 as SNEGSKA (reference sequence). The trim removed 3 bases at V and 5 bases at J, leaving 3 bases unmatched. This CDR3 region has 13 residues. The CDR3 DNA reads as TGCAGTGCTAGTTCGGGACAGGGGACTGAAGCTTTCTTT. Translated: CSASSGQGTEAFF.

The CDR3 region is CASSLRRGSQPQHF. DNA of the CDR3: TGTGCCAGCAGCCTCCGTCGGGGGAGTCAGCCCCAGCATTTT. The chain is built from TRBV6-5 and TRBJ1-5, with a weak D call TRBD1 (5 bases). Trimming stripped 6 bases from V and 6 bases from J, with 15 bases between. The CDR3 totals 14 residues. The germline V gene has CDR1 MNHEY and CDR2 SVGAGI.

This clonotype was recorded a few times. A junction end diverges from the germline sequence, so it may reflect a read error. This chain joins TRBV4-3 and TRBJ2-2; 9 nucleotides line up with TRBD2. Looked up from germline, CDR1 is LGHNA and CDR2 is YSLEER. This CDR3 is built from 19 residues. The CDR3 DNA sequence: TGCGCCAGCAACCAAGATCCAATTAGCGGGAGATTGAGCACCGGGGAGCTGTTTTTT. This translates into CASNQDPISGRLSTGELFF.

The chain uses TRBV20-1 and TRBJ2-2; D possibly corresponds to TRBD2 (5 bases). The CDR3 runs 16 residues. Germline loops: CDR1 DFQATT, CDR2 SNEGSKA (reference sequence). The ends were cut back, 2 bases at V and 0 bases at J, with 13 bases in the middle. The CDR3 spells CSARPYGETNTGELFF. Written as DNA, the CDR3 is TGCAGTGCTAGACCGTACGGGGAAACGAACACCGGGGAGCTGTTTTTT.